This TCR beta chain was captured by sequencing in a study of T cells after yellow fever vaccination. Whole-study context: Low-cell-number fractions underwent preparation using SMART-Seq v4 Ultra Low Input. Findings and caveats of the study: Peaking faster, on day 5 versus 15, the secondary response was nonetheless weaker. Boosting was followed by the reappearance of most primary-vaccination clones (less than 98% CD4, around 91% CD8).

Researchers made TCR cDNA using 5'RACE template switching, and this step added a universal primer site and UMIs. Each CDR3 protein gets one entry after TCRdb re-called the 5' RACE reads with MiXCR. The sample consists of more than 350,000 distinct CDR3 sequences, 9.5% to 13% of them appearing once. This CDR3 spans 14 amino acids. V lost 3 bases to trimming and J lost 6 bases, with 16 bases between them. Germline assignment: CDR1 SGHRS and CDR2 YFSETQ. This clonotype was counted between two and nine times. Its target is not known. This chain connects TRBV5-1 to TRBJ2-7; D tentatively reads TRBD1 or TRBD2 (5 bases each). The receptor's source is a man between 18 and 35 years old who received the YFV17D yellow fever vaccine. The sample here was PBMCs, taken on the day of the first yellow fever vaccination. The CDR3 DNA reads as TGCGCCAGCAGCTGGGGGACCCCGGGCCTCGAGCAGTACTTC. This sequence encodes CASSWGTPGLEQYF. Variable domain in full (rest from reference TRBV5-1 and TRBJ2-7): KAGVTQTPRYLIKTRGQQVTLSCSPISGHRSVSWYQQTPGQGLQFLFEYFSETQRNKGNFPGRFSGRQFSNSRSEMNVSTLELGDSALYLCASSWGTPGLEQYFGPGTRLTVT.